These 19 T cell receptor beta chains came from one sample sequenced in a study of T cell repertoires in cytomegalovirus infection. One entry per CDR3 protein, called by TCRdb with MiXCR from the reads. This table has 100,000 to 150,000 distinct CDR3 sequences, approximately 30% appearing once. Their antigens remain unidentified. The material sequenced was CD8+ T cells from cultured PBMCs, taken from culture after CMV antigen stimulation. All receptors come from a human donor in good health (CMV status not recorded). Some clones in this sample may be carry-over from other donors' samples.

V usage is TRBV4-3 and J usage is TRBJ1-1; D is possibly TRBD1 (5 bases). CDR1 and CDR2 from the germline V gene are LGHNA and YSLEER. Trimming left V 4 bases short and J 6 bases short, with 18 bases between. This CDR3 is built from 15 residues. The CDR3, as DNA: TGCGCCAGCAGCCTAACCCAGGGTGGAGGGTCTGAAGCTTTCTTT. Translation: CASSLTQGGGSEAFF.

This clonotype came up many times. The chain combines TRBV7-2 with TRBJ1-6; D is unresolved. The CDR3 covers 20 residues. Trimming took 0 bases from V and 0 from J, leaving 18 bases between them. The V gene's germline CDR1 is SGHTA and CDR2 FQGNSA. The CDR3 bases are TGTGCCAGCAGCTTAGCCCCCCAGAGAAATAAGGGCTCCTATAATTCACCCCTCCACTTT. Translation: CASSLAPQRNKGSYNSPLHF. Looking up the rest from reference TRBV7-2 and TRBJ1-6 gives the full variable domain: GAGVSQSPSNKVTEKGKDVELRCDPISGHTALYWYRQSLGQGLEFLIYFQGNSAPDKSGLPSDRFSAERTGGSVSTLTIQRTQQEDSAVYLCASSLAPQRNKGSYNSPLHFGNGTRLTVT.

The chain is built from TRBV6-5 and TRBJ2-2; weak D call: TRBD2 (5 bases). The CDR3 covers 13 residues. The V gene's germline CDR1 is MNHEY and CDR2 SVGAGI. V was cut by 5 bases and J by 4 bases, with 8 bases left in between. The CDR3 spells CASSGRGTGELFF. The DNA for the CDR3 is TGTGCCAGCAGTGGCCGGGGCACCGGGGAGCTGTTTTTT.

This clonotype appeared a single time. V usage is TRBV20-1 and J usage is TRBJ2-7; 10 bases agree with TRBD2. V was clipped by 3 bases and J by 2 bases; unmatched bases: 4. CDR3 size: 14 residues. CDR1 DFQATT and CDR2 SNEGSKA come from the germline V gene (reference sequence). The CDR3, as DNA: TGCAGTGCTAGGGCCCTAGCGGGAGCCTACGAGCAGTACTTC. Its translation: CSARALAGAYEQYF.

The rearrangement joins TRBV5-6 to TRBJ1-5; perhaps TRBD1 as D (5 bases). The germline V gene encodes CDR1 SGHDT and CDR2 YYEEEE. V shed 7 bases and J shed 4 bases, with 21 bases lying between them. The CDR3 totals 16 residues. The DNA for the CDR3 is TGTGCCAGCGTAAAATGGAGGCAGGGATCGAATCAGCCCCAGCATTTT. Translation gives CASVKWRQGSNQPQHF.

In its sample, this clonotype was seen a few times. This chain uses TRBV7-8 with TRBJ1-5; TRBD1 matches at 10 bases. The germline V gene has CDR1 SGHVS and CDR2 FQNEAQ. The CDR3 runs 15 residues. With 5 bases clipped from V and 4 bases from J, the junction kept 5 bases outside the gene matches. CDR3 loop: CASSTRTGGNQPQHF. The CDR3 DNA follows: TGTGCCAGCAGCACCCGGACAGGGGGGAATCAGCCCCAGCATTTT.

The chain recombines TRBV7-6 with TRBJ2-7; possibly TRBD2 for D (6 bases). Germline V gives CDR1 SGHVS, CDR2 FNYEAQ. The length of the CDR3 is 16 residues. V was shortened by 0 bases and J by 0 bases, with 12 bases between the two germline ends. The CDR3 DNA reads TGTGCCAGCAGCTTAGCCGCCGGGGGTTCCTCCTACGAGCAGTACTTC. This sequence encodes CASSLAAGGSSYEQYF.

J is TRBJ1-1 and V is TRBV4-3; D remains ambiguous. Germline loops: CDR1 LGHNA, CDR2 YSLEER. This CDR3 spans 14 amino acids. Trimming removed 4 bases at V and 3 bases at J, with 12 bases between. CDR3 sequence reads: CASSRHSGDTEAFF. The CDR3 coding sequence is TGCGCCAGCAGCCGACATTCTGGGGACACTGAAGCTTTCTTT.

This clonotype was seen more than once but under ten times. The chain has TRBV27 and TRBJ2-7; 7 bases agree with TRBD2. Trimming cost V 3 bases and J 7 bases; bases outside gene matches: 15. The CDR3 totals 16 residues. Germline V lookup: CDR1 MNHEY, CDR2 SMNVEV (reference sequence). The CDR3 here is CASSFIAGDKLGEQYF. The DNA of the CDR3 is TGTGCCAGCAGTTTCATCGCGGGAGATAAGTTAGGAGAGCAGTACTTC.

In this sample, this clonotype turned up a few times. The genes are TRBV4-1 and TRBJ2-7, with 7 bases matching TRBD1. Germline assignment: CDR1 MGHRA and CDR2 YSYEKL. CDR3 size: 15 residues. The ends lost 5 bases at V and 0 bases at J; junction bases unmatched: 7. The CDR3 loop reads CASSKGTALSYEQYF. The DNA of the CDR3 is TGCGCCAGCAGCAAAGGGACAGCTCTCTCCTACGAGCAGTACTTC.

This clonotype was found a few times. The rearrangement joins TRBV20-1 to TRBJ2-2; no reliable D call. V dropped 3 bases and J dropped 3 bases, with 14 bases sitting between them. This CDR3 is 15 amino acids long. Germline V CDR1 and CDR2: DFQATT, SNEGSKA (reference sequence). CDR3: CSARPPGLDTGELFF. The CDR3 nucleotides read TGCAGTGCTAGGCCCCCGGGTCTGGACACCGGGGAGCTGTTTTTT.

V is TRBV6-2 or TRBV6-3 and J is TRBJ2-7, with D tentatively TRBD2 (6 bases). Germline values: CDR1 MNHEY, CDR2 SVGEGT. Between the trimmed V and J ends, which lost 0 bases and 6 bases, there was a span of 18 bases. CDR3 size: 16 residues. CDR3 in DNA: TGTGCCAGCAGTTACTCGACGCGGGACGGCGGCACCGAGCAGTACTTC. Protein sequence: CASSYSTRDGGTEQYF.

The chain links TRBV7-2 to TRBJ2-7; 11 bases are a match to TRBD1. CDR3 length: 14 amino acids. From germline, CDR1 is SGHTA and CDR2 FQGNSA. The trim removed 5 bases at V and 4 bases at J, leaving 4 bases unmatched. CDR3 in DNA: TGTGCCAGCAGCACGGACAGGGGGCAGTACGAGCAGTACTTC. Translation gives CASSTDRGQYEQYF.

The J gene is TRBJ2-1, the V gene TRBV28; TRBD1 agrees at 7 bases. V was pared by 2 bases and J by 7 bases, with 5 bases of the junction left unmatched. CDR1 is MDHEN, CDR2 SYDVKM, per germline. This CDR3 spans 14 amino acids. The DNA of the CDR3 is TGTGCCAGCAGTTTACAGTCACAGGGGAATGAGCAGTTCTTC. Translated, it gives CASSLQSQGNEQFF.

This clonotype was counted at least ten times. The J gene is TRBJ2-2, the V gene TRBV7-9, with TRBD2 identical over 7 bases. CDR1 and CDR2 (germline): SEHNR, FQNEAQ (reference sequence). This CDR3 region has 14 residues. V gave up 1 base and J gave up 6 bases; unmatched junction bases: 2. The CDR3: CASSLETSAGELFF. DNA of the CDR3: TGTGCCAGCAGCTTAGAAACTAGCGCCGGGGAGCTGTTTTTT.

This clonotype was seen repeatedly, ten times or more. V gene TRBV9 combines with J gene TRBJ2-3; D is undetermined. V was cut by 0 bases and J by 10 bases, with 18 bases left in between. The germline CDR1 and CDR2 sequences are SGDLS and YYNGEE. This CDR3 comprises 15 residues. CDR3 sequence reads: CASSVDGRTASPQYF. For the CDR3, the DNA is TGTGCCAGCAGCGTAGATGGAAGGACCGCATCGCCGCAGTATTTT.

This clonotype showed up many times. V gene TRBV27 combines with J gene TRBJ1-2; TRBD1 matches 8 bases. Germline CDR1 MNHEY, CDR2 SMNVEV (reference sequence). The CDR3 is 18 residues long. J gave up 0 bases and V 2 bases, and 11 bases lay outside the gene matches. CDR3: CASSLNQGAAGSNYGYTF. In nucleotides, the CDR3 is TGTGCCAGCAGTTTAAACCAGGGGGCGGCGGGGTCTAACTATGGCTACACCTTC.

The CDR3 DNA follows: TGTGCCAGCAGCGGGGCGGCTGGAAACACCATATATTTT. It yields the protein CASSGAAGNTIYF. This chain connects TRBV7-9 to TRBJ1-3, with a possible D match to TRBD1 (5 bases). Trimming shortened V by 5 bases and J by 2 bases, and 7 bases separated the two germline ends. Germline CDR1 reads SEHNR; CDR2 reads FQNEAQ (reference sequence). The CDR3 length is 13 residues.

This clonotype has just a few counts. The chain employs TRBV6-6 and TRBJ1-5, with a possible D match to TRBD1 (5 bases). This CDR3 comprises 16 residues. Trimming removed 8 bases from V and 3 bases from J, with 20 bases in between. Per germline, CDR1 MNHNY and CDR2 SVGAGI (reference sequence). This CDR3 reads CASAIPSRALNQPQHF. In DNA form, the CDR3 reads TGTGCCAGCGCCATTCCCAGCAGGGCCCTCAATCAGCCCCAGCATTTT.